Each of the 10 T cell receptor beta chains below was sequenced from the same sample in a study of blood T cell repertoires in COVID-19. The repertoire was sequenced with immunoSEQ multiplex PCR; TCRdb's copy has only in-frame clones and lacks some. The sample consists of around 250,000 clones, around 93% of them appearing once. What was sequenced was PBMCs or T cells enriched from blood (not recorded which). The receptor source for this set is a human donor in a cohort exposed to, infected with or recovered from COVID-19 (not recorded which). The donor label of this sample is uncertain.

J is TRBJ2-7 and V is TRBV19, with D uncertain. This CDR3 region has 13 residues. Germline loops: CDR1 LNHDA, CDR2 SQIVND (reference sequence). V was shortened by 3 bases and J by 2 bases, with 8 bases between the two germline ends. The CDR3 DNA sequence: TGTGCCAGTAGTATGGGCAGTCCCTACGAGCAGTACTTC. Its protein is CASSMGSPYEQYF.

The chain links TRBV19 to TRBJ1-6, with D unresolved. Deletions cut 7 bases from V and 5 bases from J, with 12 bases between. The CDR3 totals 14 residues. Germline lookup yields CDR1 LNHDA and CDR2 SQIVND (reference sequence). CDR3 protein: CASTLTQNNSPLHF. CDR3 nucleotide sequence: TGTGCCAGTACCCTCACACAGAATAATTCACCCCTCCACTTT.

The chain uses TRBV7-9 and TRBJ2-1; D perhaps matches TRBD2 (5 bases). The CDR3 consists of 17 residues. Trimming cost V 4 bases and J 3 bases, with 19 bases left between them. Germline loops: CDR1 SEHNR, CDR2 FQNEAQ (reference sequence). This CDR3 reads CASSSTLASAHYNEQFF. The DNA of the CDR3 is TGTGCCAGCAGCTCGACTCTAGCCAGCGCCCACTACAATGAGCAGTTCTTC.

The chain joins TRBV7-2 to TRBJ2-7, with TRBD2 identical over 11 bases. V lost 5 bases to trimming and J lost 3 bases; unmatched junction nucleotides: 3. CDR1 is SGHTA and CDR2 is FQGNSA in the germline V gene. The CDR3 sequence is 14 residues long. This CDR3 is CASSPGTSGYEQYF. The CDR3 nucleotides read TGTGCCAGCAGCCCCGGGACTAGCGGCTACGAGCAGTACTTC.

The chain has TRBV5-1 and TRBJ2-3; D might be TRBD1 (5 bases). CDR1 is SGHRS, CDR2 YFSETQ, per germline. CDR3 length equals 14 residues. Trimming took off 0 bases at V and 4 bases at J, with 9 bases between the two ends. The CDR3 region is CASSLGGPPDTQYF. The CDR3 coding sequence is TGCGCCAGCAGCTTGGGGGGCCCCCCAGATACGCAGTATTTT.

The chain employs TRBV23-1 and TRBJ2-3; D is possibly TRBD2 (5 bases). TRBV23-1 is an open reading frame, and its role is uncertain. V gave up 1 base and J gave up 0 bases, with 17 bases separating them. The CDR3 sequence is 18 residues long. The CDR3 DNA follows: TGCGCCAGCAGTCAATGGGATTGGAGGAAAACTAGCACAGATACGCAGTATTTT. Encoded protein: CASSQWDWRKTSTDTQYF.

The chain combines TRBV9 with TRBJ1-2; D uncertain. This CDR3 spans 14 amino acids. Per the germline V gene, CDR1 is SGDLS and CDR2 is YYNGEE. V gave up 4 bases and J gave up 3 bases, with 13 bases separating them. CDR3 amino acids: CASSSQIGDYGYTF. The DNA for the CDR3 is TGTGCCAGCAGCTCCCAAATCGGGGACTATGGCTACACCTTC.

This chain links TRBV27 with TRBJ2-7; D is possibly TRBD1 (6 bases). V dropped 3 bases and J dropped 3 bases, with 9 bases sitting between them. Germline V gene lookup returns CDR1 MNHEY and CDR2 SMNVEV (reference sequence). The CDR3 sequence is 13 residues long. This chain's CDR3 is CASSLARGYEQYF. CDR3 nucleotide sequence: TGTGCCAGCAGTTTGGCCAGGGGCTACGAGCAGTACTTC.

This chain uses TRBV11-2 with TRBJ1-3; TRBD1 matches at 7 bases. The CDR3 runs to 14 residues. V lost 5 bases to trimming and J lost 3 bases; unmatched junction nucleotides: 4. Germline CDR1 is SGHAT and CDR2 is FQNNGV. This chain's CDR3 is CASSPWDSGNTIYF. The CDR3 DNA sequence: TGTGCCAGCAGCCCTTGGGACAGTGGAAACACCATATATTTT.

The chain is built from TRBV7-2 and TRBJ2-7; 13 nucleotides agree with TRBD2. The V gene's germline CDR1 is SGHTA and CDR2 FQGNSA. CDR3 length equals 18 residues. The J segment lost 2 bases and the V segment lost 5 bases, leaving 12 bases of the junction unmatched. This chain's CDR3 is CASSPRTSGGRNAYEQYF. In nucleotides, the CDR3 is TGTGCCAGCAGCCCCCGGACTAGCGGGGGCCGTAATGCCTACGAGCAGTACTTC.